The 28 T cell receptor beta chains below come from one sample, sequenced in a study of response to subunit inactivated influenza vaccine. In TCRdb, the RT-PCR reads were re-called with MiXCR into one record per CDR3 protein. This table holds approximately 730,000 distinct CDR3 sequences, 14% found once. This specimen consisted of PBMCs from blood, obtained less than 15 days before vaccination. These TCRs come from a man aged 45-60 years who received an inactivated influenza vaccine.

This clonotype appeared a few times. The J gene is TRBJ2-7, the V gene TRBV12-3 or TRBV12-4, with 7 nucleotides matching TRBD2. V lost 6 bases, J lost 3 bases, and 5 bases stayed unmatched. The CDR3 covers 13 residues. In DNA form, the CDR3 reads TGTGCCAGCAGGAGGGAGGGTGGCTACGAGCAGTACTTC. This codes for CASRREGGYEQYF.

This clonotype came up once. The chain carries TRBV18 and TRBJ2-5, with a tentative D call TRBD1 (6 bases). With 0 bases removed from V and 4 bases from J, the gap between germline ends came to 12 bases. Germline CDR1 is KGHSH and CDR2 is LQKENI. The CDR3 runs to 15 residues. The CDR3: CASSPPGHRLETQYF. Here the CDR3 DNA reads TGTGCCAGCTCACCACCGGGACACCGACTAGAGACCCAGTACTTC.

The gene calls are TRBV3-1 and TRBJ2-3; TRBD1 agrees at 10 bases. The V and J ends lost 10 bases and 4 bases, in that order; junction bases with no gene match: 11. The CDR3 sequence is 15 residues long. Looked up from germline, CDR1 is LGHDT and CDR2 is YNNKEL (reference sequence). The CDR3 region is CATCQVGTGADTQYF. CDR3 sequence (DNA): TGTGCCACCTGCCAAGTGGGGACAGGGGCAGATACGCAGTATTTT.

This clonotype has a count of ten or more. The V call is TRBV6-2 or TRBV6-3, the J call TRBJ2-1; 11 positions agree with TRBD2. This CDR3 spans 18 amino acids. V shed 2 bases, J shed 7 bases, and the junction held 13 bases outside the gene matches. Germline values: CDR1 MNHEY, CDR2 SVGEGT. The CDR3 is CASSYGGLAGGGRNEQFF. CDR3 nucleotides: TGTGCCAGCAGTTACGGGGGGCTAGCGGGAGGAGGTAGAAATGAGCAGTTCTTC.

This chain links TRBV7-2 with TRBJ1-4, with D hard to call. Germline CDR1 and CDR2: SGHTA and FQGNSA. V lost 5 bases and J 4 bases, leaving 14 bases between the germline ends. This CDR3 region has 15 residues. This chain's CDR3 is CASSLQSSHNEKLFF. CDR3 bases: TGTGCCAGCAGCCTACAAAGCTCCCATAATGAAAAACTGTTTTTT.

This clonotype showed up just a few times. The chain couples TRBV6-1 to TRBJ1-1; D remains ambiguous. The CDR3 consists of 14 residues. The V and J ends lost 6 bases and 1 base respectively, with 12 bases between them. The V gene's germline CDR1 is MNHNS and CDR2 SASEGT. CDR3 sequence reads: CASSPSSANTEAFF. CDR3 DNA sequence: TGTGCCAGCAGCCCCTCGTCAGCGAACACTGAAGCTTTCTTT.

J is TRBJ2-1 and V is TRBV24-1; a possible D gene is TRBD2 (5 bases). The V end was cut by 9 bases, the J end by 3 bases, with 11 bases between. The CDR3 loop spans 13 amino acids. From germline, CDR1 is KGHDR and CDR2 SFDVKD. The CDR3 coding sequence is TGTGCCACCCGGGGTGGTAGCTACAATGAGCAGTTCTTC. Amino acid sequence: CATRGGSYNEQFF.

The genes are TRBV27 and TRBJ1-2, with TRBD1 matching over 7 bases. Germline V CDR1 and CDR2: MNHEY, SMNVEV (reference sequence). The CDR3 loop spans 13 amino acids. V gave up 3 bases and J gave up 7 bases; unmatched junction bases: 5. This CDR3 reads CASSFRGGLGYTF. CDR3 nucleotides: TGTGCCAGCAGTTTTAGAGGGGGCCTTGGCTACACCTTC.

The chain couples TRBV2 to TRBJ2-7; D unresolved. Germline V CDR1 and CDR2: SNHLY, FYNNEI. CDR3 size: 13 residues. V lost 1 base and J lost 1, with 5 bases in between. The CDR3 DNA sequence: TGTGCCAGCAGTGAAGGCCCGTCCTACGAGCAGTACTTC. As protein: CASSEGPSYEQYF.

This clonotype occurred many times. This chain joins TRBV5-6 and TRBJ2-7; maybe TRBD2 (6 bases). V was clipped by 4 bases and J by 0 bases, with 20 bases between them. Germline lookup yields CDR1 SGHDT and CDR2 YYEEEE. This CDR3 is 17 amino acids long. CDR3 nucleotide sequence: TGTGCCAGCAGCAAGGGACGGGAGCTACAAACCTCCTACGAGCAGTACTTC. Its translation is CASSKGRELQTSYEQYF.

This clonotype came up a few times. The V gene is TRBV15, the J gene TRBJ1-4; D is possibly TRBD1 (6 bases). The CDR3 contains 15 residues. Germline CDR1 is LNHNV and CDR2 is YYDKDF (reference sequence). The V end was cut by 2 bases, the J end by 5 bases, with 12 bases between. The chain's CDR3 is CATSRSTGTNEKLFF. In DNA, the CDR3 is TGTGCCACCAGCAGATCTACAGGGACGAATGAAAAACTGTTTTTT.

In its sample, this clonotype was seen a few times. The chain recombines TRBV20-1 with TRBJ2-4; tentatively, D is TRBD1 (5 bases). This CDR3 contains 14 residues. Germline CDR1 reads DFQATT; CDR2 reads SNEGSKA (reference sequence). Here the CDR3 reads CSVDTSLAKNIQYF. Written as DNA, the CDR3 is TGCAGCGTGGACACTTCTCTAGCCAAAAACATTCAGTACTTC.

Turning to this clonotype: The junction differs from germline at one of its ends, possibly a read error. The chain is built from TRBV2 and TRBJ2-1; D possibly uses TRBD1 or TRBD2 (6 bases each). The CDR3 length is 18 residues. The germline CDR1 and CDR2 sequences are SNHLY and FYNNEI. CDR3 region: CTSSPRDTVRLSYNEQFF. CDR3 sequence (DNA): TGTACCAGCAGTCCGCGGGACACTGTACGCTTATCCTACAATGAGCAGTTCTTC.

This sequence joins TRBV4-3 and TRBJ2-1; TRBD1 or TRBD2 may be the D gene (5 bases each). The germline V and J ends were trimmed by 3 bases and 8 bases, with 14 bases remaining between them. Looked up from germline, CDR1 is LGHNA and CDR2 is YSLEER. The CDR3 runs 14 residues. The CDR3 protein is CASSQGDRWHEQFF. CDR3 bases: TGCGCCAGCAGCCAGGGGGACCGCTGGCATGAGCAGTTCTTC.

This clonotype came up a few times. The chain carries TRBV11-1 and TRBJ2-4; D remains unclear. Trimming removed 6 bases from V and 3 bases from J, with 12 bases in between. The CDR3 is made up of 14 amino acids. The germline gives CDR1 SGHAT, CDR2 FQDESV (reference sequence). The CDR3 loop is CASRGTESKNIQYF. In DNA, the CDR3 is TGTGCCAGCAGGGGTACAGAAAGCAAAAACATTCAGTACTTC.

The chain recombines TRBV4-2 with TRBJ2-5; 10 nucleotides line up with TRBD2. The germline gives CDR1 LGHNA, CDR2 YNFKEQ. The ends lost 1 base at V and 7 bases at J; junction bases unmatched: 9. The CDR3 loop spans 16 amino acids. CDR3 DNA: TGTGCCAGCAGCCAAGCCCCCCTAGCGGGAGTTGGGACCCAGTACTTC. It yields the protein CASSQAPLAGVGTQYF.

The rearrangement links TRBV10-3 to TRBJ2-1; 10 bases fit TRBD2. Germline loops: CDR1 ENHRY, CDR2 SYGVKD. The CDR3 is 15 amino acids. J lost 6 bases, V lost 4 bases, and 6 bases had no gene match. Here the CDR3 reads CAISGQASGSNEQFF. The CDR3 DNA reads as TGTGCCATCAGTGGACAGGCTAGCGGGAGCAATGAGCAGTTCTTC.

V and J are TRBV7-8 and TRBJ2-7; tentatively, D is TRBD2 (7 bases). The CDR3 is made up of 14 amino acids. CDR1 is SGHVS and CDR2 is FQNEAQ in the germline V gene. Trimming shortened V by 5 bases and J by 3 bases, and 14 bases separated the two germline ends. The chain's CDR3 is CASSPGGSIYEQYF. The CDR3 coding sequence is TGTGCCAGCAGCCCGGGGGGCTCAATCTACGAGCAGTACTTC.

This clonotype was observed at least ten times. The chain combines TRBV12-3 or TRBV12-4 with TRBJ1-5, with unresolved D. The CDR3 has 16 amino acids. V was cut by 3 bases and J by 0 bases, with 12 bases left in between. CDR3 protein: CASSLGQIYSNQPQHF. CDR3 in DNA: TGTGCCAGCAGTTTGGGCCAGATTTATAGCAATCAGCCCCAGCATTTT.

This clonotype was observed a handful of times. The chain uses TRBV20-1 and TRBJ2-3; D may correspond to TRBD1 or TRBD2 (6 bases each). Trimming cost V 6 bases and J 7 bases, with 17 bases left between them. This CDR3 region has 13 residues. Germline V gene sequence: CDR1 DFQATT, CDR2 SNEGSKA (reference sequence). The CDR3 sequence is CSASLRGLNTQYF. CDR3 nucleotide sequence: TGCAGTGCCTCTCTACGGGGGCTCAATACGCAGTATTTT.

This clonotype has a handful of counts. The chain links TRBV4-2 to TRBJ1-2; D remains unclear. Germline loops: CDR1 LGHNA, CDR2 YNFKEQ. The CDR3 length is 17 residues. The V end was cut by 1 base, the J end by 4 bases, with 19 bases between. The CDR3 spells CASSQGRILAESYGYTF. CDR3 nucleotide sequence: TGTGCCAGCAGCCAAGGACGGATCCTCGCTGAGTCCTATGGCTACACCTTC.

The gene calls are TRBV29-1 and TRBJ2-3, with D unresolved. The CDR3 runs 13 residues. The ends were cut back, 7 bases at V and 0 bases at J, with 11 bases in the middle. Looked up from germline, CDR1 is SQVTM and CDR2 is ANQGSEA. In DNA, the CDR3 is TGCAGCGCCACAGAATCTAGCACAGATACGCAGTATTTT. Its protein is CSATESSTDTQYF.

The CDR3 spells CASSPWDRATGELFF. CDR3 in DNA: TGTGCCAGCAGCCCGTGGGACAGGGCTACCGGGGAGCTGTTTTTT. The V and J genes are TRBV7-2 and TRBJ2-2, with TRBD1 identical over 9 bases. The CDR3 contains 15 residues. CDR1 and CDR2 (germline): SGHTA, FQGNSA. With V trimmed by 5 bases and J by 5 bases, 6 bases remained unmatched.

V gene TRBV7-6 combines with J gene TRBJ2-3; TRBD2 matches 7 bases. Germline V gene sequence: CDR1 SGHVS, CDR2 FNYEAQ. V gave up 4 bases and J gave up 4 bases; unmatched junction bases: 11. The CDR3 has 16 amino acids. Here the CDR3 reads CASSSIWREKSDTQYF. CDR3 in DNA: TGTGCCAGCAGCTCGATATGGCGGGAGAAGTCAGATACGCAGTATTTT.

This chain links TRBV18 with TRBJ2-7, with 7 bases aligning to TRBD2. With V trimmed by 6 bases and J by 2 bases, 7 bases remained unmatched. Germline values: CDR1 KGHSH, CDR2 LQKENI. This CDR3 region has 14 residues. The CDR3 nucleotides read TGTGCCAGCTCGCCTTCTAGCGGAACCTACGAGCAGTACTTC. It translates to CASSPSSGTYEQYF.

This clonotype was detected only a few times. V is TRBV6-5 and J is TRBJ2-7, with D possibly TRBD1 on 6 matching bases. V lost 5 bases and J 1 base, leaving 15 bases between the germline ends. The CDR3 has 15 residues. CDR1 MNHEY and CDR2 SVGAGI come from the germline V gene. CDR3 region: CASSLSGHISYEQYF. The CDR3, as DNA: TGTGCCAGCAGTCTATCGGGACATATATCCTACGAGCAGTACTTC.

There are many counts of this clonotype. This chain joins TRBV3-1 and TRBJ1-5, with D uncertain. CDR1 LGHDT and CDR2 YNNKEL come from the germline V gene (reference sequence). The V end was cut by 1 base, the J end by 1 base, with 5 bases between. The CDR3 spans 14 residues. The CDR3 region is CASSQAGSNQPQHF. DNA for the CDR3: TGTGCCAGCAGCCAAGCCGGAAGCAATCAGCCCCAGCATTTT.

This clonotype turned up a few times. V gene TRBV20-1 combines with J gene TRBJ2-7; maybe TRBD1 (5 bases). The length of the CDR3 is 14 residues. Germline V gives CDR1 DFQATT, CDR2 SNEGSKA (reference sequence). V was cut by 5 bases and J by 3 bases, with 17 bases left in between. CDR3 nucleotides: TGCAGTGCTGTCGGAAGCGACAGACTCTACGAGCAGTACTTC. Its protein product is CSAVGSDRLYEQYF.